This TCR beta chain derives from a study of cytomegalovirus exposure and HLA in healthy donors (dated by TCRdb to 2016 to 2017). Regarding the study in general: The 670 or so repertoires of the first cohort and the roughly 120 validation repertoires were produced on the same platform, according to a later analysis. The study was designed to test whether signatures of past pathogen exposure could be identified by cataloging public T cell receptors. A separate validation cohort of 100 to 150 different subjects was used in addition to the roughly 670-subject first cohort. To predict cytomegalovirus infection status, the study combined high-throughput TCR immunosequencing, statistical association of individual TCRs with disease status, and machine learning. What the authors observed across the whole study: In both the original and validation cohorts, the classifier was reported to diagnose cytomegalovirus status with high specificity and sensitivity. It was suggested by the authors that the approach could potentially be generalized to other disease states and immunological phenotypes. In the study, around 150 TCR beta chains were listed as associated with cytomegalovirus. Subsequent analysis determined that TCRs grouped into clusters in the first cohort also showed a tendency toward co-occurrence across the 90 to 150 validation repertoires, and 94% of cluster scores exceeded 0. In vitro tests confirmed that a few of the cytomegalovirus-associated TCR beta chains recognize cytomegalovirus antigens. The validation cohort had no HLA typing available for a later analysis, so co-occurrence within that cohort was assessed over all 130 or so repertoires. Most TCR sequences were observed very rarely across donors, whereas some public TCRs were present in many individuals.

Library creation used the immunoSEQ multiplex PCR assay. The source study handled its data this way. A statistical classification framework was built to diagnose cytomegalovirus status from the catalog of TCR beta chain sequences. TCRdb obtained this table from immuneACCESS and retained in-frame rearrangements with V and J assigned. These tables miss some clones; where compared with another copy, unresolved V genes account for less than half of the shortfall, and the remainder is unexplained. The V and J calls and clone size are taken from that table; D and trimming were inferred from the DNA. Across this sample there are some 80,000 clones, with approximately 96% seen only once. In total, the top ten clones hold 1.3% of the sample. Worth noting for this clone: The clone's antigen remains unknown. Base-call qualities are not available, and no considerably larger clone is one nucleotide away.

Separate from the roughly 660-subject first cohort, the validation cohort of over 90 subjects was the group to which the donors belonged. The clonotype was recovered from a woman between 18 and 29 years old in good health and CMV-seronegative. The sample consisted of PBMCs.

The bases are TGTGCCAGTAGGCTGACTACGGGGGCAGATACGCAGTATTTT. Its coded protein is CASRLTTGADTQYF. This chain joins TRBV19 to TRBJ2-3; the D gene is possibly TRBD2, with 6 bases matching. Trimming at the junction amounts to 6 bases on V and 4 bases on J, and the germline ends lie 14 bases apart. The CDR3 sequence holds 14 residues, the cysteine and phenylalanine included. The CDR3 DNA has 42 bases and is translated from base 1. The germline V gene (reference sequence) specifies LNHDA as CDR1 and SQIVND as CDR2.